One sample yielded the 6 T cell receptor beta chains listed below, sequenced in a study of CD8 T cells in ankylosing spondylitis. TCRdb re-called the 5' RACE reads with MiXCR, one entry per CDR3 protein. The sample consists of about 700,000 distinct CDR3 sequences, roughly 19% of them appearing once. These TCRs are of unknown antigen specificity. Whole-study findings and limits: A motif of 8 or 9 highly homologous TCR beta variants was seen as apparently characteristic of ankylosing spondylitis blood.

The sample was blood, either unsorted or a sorted T cell fraction (not recorded which). All receptors come from a male donor with ankylosing spondylitis.

This clonotype was counted only a few times. This chain uses TRBV24-1 with TRBJ2-3; D is undetermined. Trimming left V 3 bases short and J 0 bases short, with 12 bases between. The CDR3 contains 16 residues. The germline CDR1 and CDR2 sequences are KGHDR and SFDVKD. The CDR3 region has the DNA TGTGCCACCAGTGATAGTGCAGGCTCTAGCACAGATACGCAGTATTTT. Protein sequence: CATSDSAGSSTDTQYF.

The J gene is TRBJ1-2, the V gene TRBV9; D not resolved. Trimming took 5 bases from V and 2 from J, leaving 7 bases between them. Germline assignment: CDR1 SGDLS and CDR2 YYNGEE. The CDR3 spans 12 residues. The CDR3 DNA follows: TGTGCCAGCAGAGCATCGAACTATGGCTACACCTTC. It codes for CASRASNYGYTF.

About this clonotype: Lacking the conserved final phenylalanine or tryptophan, this CDR3 likely reflects a read error. The rearrangement joins TRBV29-1 to TRBJ2-1; maybe TRBD1 (6 bases). This CDR3 has 14 amino acids. Trimming cost V 2 bases and J 4 bases, with 12 bases left between them. Germline CDR1 is SQVTM and CDR2 is ANQGSEA. CDR3 sequence: CSVETRTDYNEQFL. Written as DNA, the CDR3 is TGCAGCGTTGAAACGAGGACAGATTACAATGAGCAGTTCTTA.

The V call is TRBV4-2, the J call TRBJ2-4, with D unclear. V lost 0 bases and J 7 bases, leaving 13 bases between the germline ends. Germline assignment: CDR1 LGHNA and CDR2 YNFKEQ. The CDR3 loop spans 15 amino acids. The CDR3 bases are TGTGCCAGCAGCCAAGAGGCCGGACCTGGGAACATTCAGTACTTC. It translates to CASSQEAGPGNIQYF.

This clonotype showed up just a few times. The chain recombines TRBV7-9 with TRBJ1-2; D unresolved. The germline V gene has CDR1 SEHNR and CDR2 FQNEAQ (reference sequence). V gave up 5 bases and J gave up 3 bases, with 7 bases separating them. There are 12 residues in the CDR3. The CDR3 region has the DNA TGTGCCAGCAGCCCCAAGGACTATGGCTACACCTTC. Amino acids: CASSPKDYGYTF.

The chain is built from TRBV4-1 and TRBJ1-1, with 8 bases lining up with TRBD1. Trimming cost V 2 bases and J 3 bases; bases outside gene matches: 5. Germline CDR1 and CDR2: MGHRA and YSYEKL. This CDR3 region has 15 residues. The CDR3: CASSQIPQGDTEAFF. CDR3 bases: TGCGCCAGCAGCCAAATTCCACAGGGGGACACTGAAGCTTTCTTT.